The sequence of this TCR beta chain was determined in a study of identical twins (dated by TCRdb to 2015 to 2016). Study-wide context: To test whether fetal clonotypes persist, the study used deep sequencing on TCR alpha and beta repertoires from monozygotic twins, unrelated adults of various ages, and cord blood. Replicate twin experiments were performed at different times using different library preparation protocols to rule out contamination. General study outcomes and caveats: Out-of-frame TCR alpha sequences shared between twins showed an excess of low generation-probability sequences compared with coincidental sharing between unrelated individuals. Invariant T cells such as MAIT and iNKT could partly confound zero-insertion analyses, although diverse VJ usage argued against such confounding for most clonotypes. Excess twin sharing in beta out-of-frame sequences was weaker because fewer shared sequences lowered the signal-to-noise ratio. Fewer insertions were carried by abundant cord blood beta clonotypes, a similar but weaker trend appeared in young adult naive repertoires, and no such trend appeared in memory repertoires. Because the same donors could not be followed over many years, the conclusions relied on cross-sectional statistical analysis. In monozygotic twins, recombination models systematically underestimated out-of-frame TCR alpha sharing, but the models matched the sharing seen between unrelated individuals.

Library preparation employed 5' RACE. Sequencing instrument: Illumina HiSeq 2000. A universal primer binding site was introduced by template switching, and a unique molecular identifier was present in the final cDNA, enabling accurate counting of TCR cDNA molecules. Specific primers in the conserved constant-segment region were used to synthesize first-strand cDNA for the TCR alpha and beta chains. To control for contamination, each cDNA library was double barcoded with a SMART-Mk sample barcode plus Illumina barcodes. TruSeq adapter sequences along with Illumina sample barcodes were introduced in two successive PCR steps. The Illumina HiSeq platform was used with custom primers to sequence TCR alpha and beta cDNA libraries. For the original study's pipeline: MiGEC processed the raw reads to extract unique molecular identifiers, while MiXCR was used to determine the CDR3 positions. Recombination models were inferred per individual with the repgenHMM and IGoR tools using an EM algorithm. Shared clonotypes were analyzed with the tcR package in R, and sharing was normalized by the product of cloneset sizes. Out-of-frame nonproductive sequences were analyzed to study raw recombination free of thymic and clonal selection effects. In TCRdb, the public reads were trimmed at Q25 with fastp and aligned with MiXCR, with productive beta chains retained. Here each entry gathers all rows of one CDR3 protein and keeps the most common genes and DNA. TCRdb, not the authors, supplied the V and J calls. The sample records approximately 890,000 distinct CDR3 sequences, about 12% of which are singletons. Clones ranked in the top ten supply around 1.6% of the sample.

Every donor in the study was a healthy Caucasian. Three pairs of female monozygotic twins, all aged roughly 18 to 29 years, were included in the twin cohort. Peripheral blood mononuclear cells were used as the source from which RNA for TCR libraries was isolated. A note on this clonotype: Its recognized antigen is unknown. No base-level quality is on record; no much larger clone is a single base apart.

These data were also reused for a study on yellow fever vaccine responses in identical twins. That second report states: According to the authors, in identical twins the way T cells responded to vaccination appeared partly convergent and partly personalized. In the study, vaccine-responding T cell clones were precisely tracked in identical twins.

Sequenced: PBMCs. The receptor's source is a woman younger than 30 in good health.

The CDR3 reads CASSARLAGYLGELFF. The DNA sequence is given as TGCGCCAGCAGCGCACGGCTAGCGGGGTACCTCGGGGAGCTGTTTTTT. The chain couples TRBV5-1 to TRBJ2-2, with 9 middle bases fitting TRBD2. Including cysteine and phenylalanine, the CDR3 has 16 amino acids. Kept here is only the CDR3 DNA, which spans 48 bases and is read in frame from base 1. Via the germline V gene, CDR1 is SGHRS and CDR2 YFSETQ. Germline trimming: 4 bases from V, 7 bases from J; junction bases outside gene matches: 11.